Below, 8 T cell receptor beta chains from the same sample are listed, as sequenced in a study of T-cell reconstitution after alpha-beta-depleted transplantation in children. Unique molecular identifiers were incorporated during preparation of the TCRbeta library. TCRdb itself ran the PCR reads through MiXCR, one entry per CDR3 protein. The data contain nearly 350,000 distinct CDR3 sequences, 15% to 20% of them seen just once; the ten biggest clones take up just over 40%. The sample in question was PBMCs, mostly from graft donor cells, obtained 360 days after TCRalphabeta/CD19-depleted stem cell transplant. The receptors shown here come from a male patient aged 2-9 years who had a stem cell transplant for acute lymphoblastic leukemia, so the T cells may come from the graft donor.

The V and J genes are TRBV7-3 and TRBJ2-1; the D is unclear. The germline V gene encodes CDR1 SGHTA and CDR2 FQGTGA. V was pared by 8 bases and J by 5 bases, with 13 bases between. This CDR3 region has 13 residues. DNA of the CDR3: TGTGCCAGCGGGCCGACCACTAACAATGAGCAGTTCTTC. Amino acids: CASGPTTNNEQFF. The full variable domain, rest sourced from reference TRBV7-3 and TRBJ2-1, is GAGVSQTPSNKVTEKGKYVELRCDPISGHTALYWYRQSLGQGPEFLIYFQGTGAADDSGLPNDRFFAVRPEGSVSTLKIQRTERGDSAVYLCASGPTTNNEQFFGPGTRLTVL.

The chain uses TRBV15 and TRBJ2-3; either TRBD1 or TRBD2 may fit D (5 bases each). Trimming shortened V by 9 bases and J by 2 bases, and 18 bases separated the two germline ends. The length of the CDR3 is 15 residues. Per germline, CDR1 LNHNV and CDR2 YYDKDF (reference sequence). CDR3 in amino acids: CATKTARGDTDTQYF. The CDR3 DNA reads TGTGCCACGAAAACGGCGCGAGGGGACACAGATACGCAGTATTTT.

The V call is TRBV6-1, the J call TRBJ2-2; 8 bases line up with TRBD1. Germline V gene sequence: CDR1 MNHNS, CDR2 SASEGT. The CDR3 length is 14 residues. J gave up 3 bases and V 6 bases, and 3 bases lay outside the gene matches. CDR3 nucleotides: TGTGCCAGCAGCAACAGGGGGGACACCGGGGAGCTGTTTTTT. Its translation is CASSNRGDTGELFF.

The CDR3 nucleotides are TGTGCCAGAGGACTAGGAATAGCAGATACGCAGTATTTT. This codes for CARGLGIADTQYF. This rearrangement joins TRBV7-4 to TRBJ2-3, with TRBD2 matching over 7 bases. The germline gives CDR1 SGHVT, CDR2 SQSDAQ. The V segment lost 9 bases and the J segment 4 bases; nucleotides outside the gene matches: 7. CDR3 size: 13 residues.

This clonotype appeared a few times. The chain joins TRBV10-3 to TRBJ2-1, with D unresolved. Trimming cost V 4 bases and J 3 bases, with 10 bases left between them. The CDR3 consists of 14 residues. Germline-derived CDR1 and CDR2 are ENHRY and SYGVKD. In nucleotides, the CDR3 is TGTGCCATCAGTGGTCCGGGTTACTACAATGAGCAGTTCTTC. Encoded protein: CAISGPGYYNEQFF.

The rearrangement joins TRBV4-2 to TRBJ1-2; weak D call: TRBD1 (5 bases). This CDR3 comprises 18 residues. Trimming stripped 0 bases from V and 0 bases from J, with 17 bases between. The V gene's germline CDR1 is LGHNA and CDR2 YNFKEQ. In DNA, the CDR3 is TGTGCCAGCAGCCAAGATGACCGCTCTTACAGGACTAACTATGGCTACACCTTC. This translates into CASSQDDRSYRTNYGYTF.

This sequence joins TRBV14 and TRBJ1-4; D unresolved. The V end was cut by 3 bases, the J end by 2 bases, with 7 bases between. The length of the CDR3 is 14 residues. Germline V gives CDR1 SGHDN, CDR2 FVKESK. CDR3 DNA sequence: TGTGCCAGCAGCCACATGGTCACTAATGAAAAACTGTTTTTT. Translated, it gives CASSHMVTNEKLFF.

The chain has TRBV4-2 and TRBJ2-3; D possibly corresponds to TRBD1 (5 bases). Germline V lookup: CDR1 LGHNA, CDR2 YNFKEQ. This CDR3 is 15 amino acids long. With 2 bases removed from V and 4 bases from J, the gap between germline ends came to 13 bases. CDR3 protein: CASSQLTGVADTQYF. The CDR3, as DNA: TGTGCCAGCAGCCAATTAACAGGCGTGGCAGATACGCAGTATTTT.